This T cell receptor (beta chain) was sequenced in a study of shared clonotypes between healthy human individuals. Study details: Three CD4 naive, three CD4 memory, two CD8 naive and one CD8 memory plate were used per donor. General observations from the study: Large depth notwithstanding, sorted-subset sequencing proved incomplete by rarefaction. With a handful of donors compared, 4.5% to 6.5% of naive CD4 clonotypes were shared.

For sorted subsets, about 0.2 ug DNA per replicate equaled approximately 32,000 T cell genomes. The protocol was immunoSEQ multiplex PCR, while the TCRdb copy is restricted to in-frame clones and leaves out a portion. The sample lists under 2,500,000 clones, approximately 96% occurring once. About this clone: Its target is not known.

The ends lost 7 bases at V and 6 bases at J; junction bases unmatched: 11. Germline values: CDR1 LNHDA, CDR2 SQIVND (reference sequence). The CDR3 is made up of 14 amino acids. This TCR derives from a man aged 18 to 35 in good health. The chain uses TRBV19 and TRBJ1-2; TRBD1 matches 7 bases. Sequenced material: naive CD4+ T cells sorted from blood. Subset specified: CD45RA+ positively selected. In DNA form, the CDR3 reads TGTGCCAGTACCTCCCTGGACAGGCCGGATGGCTACACCTTC. Protein: CASTSLDRPDGYTF.